Listed below are T cell receptor beta chains from one sample, sequenced in a study of blood T cells in healthy people across ages. TCRdb analysed the 5' RACE reads with MiXCR anew, one entry per CDR3 protein. This table holds roughly 2 million distinct CDR3 sequences, around half found once. The sequencing input was blood. The receptor source for this set is a woman aged 40 to 55 in good health. The CDR3 runs from the conserved cysteine through the conserved F or W. Each record gives: D gene, J gene, CDR3 length, clone size, V gene, CDR3 protein, CDR3 DNA. D genes are given only for firm matches. Expanded clones get a size class; other rows say once, few or many, or leave the size out.

D gene: -; J gene: TRBJ1-2; CDR3 length: 15; clone size: once; V gene: TRBV4-3; CDR3 protein: CASSQSRNSNYGYTF; CDR3 DNA: TGCGCCAGCAGCCAGTCCAGGAACTCTAACTATGGCTACACCTTC
D gene: -; J gene: TRBJ1-1; CDR3 length: 13; clone size: -; V gene: TRBV7-2; CDR3 protein: CAIAPRMNTEAFF; CDR3 DNA: TGTGCCATCGCGCCCAGGATGAACACTGAAGCTTTCTTT
D gene: -; J gene: TRBJ1-2; CDR3 length: 14; clone size: -; V gene: TRBV20-1; CDR3 protein: CSARPHRDSYGYTF; CDR3 DNA: TGCAGTGCTAGACCCCACAGGGACTCCTATGGCTACACCTTC
D gene: -; J gene: TRBJ2-1; CDR3 length: 13; clone size: -; V gene: TRBV27; CDR3 protein: CASSVGGFNEQFF; CDR3 DNA: TGTGCCAGCAGTGTAGGTGGGTTCAATGAGCAGTTCTTC
D gene: TRBD2; J gene: TRBJ2-1; CDR3 length: 16; clone size: -; V gene: TRBV5-1; CDR3 protein: CASSLRTSGGTNEQFF; CDR3 DNA: TGCGCCAGCAGCCTGCGGACTAGCGGGGGGACCAATGAGCAGTTCTTC
D gene: -; J gene: TRBJ2-3; CDR3 length: 15; clone size: -; V gene: TRBV20-1; CDR3 protein: CSARAFERGTDTQYF; CDR3 DNA: TGCAGTGCTAGAGCATTTGAGAGGGGCACAGATACGCAGTATTTT
D gene: TRBD2; J gene: TRBJ2-7; CDR3 length: 17; clone size: -; V gene: TRBV20-1; CDR3 protein: CSARSRSGGGSSYEQYF; CDR3 DNA: TGCAGTGCTAGGAGCAGGAGCGGGGGGGGTTCCTCCTACGAGCAGTACTTC
D gene: -; J gene: TRBJ2-3; CDR3 length: 15; clone size: few; V gene: TRBV20-1; CDR3 protein: CSARDNRGSTDTQYF; CDR3 DNA: TGCAGTGCTAGAGATAATCGGGGGAGCACAGATACGCAGTATTTT
D gene: -; J gene: TRBJ2-7; CDR3 length: 14; clone size: -; V gene: TRBV6-2/TRBV6-3; CDR3 protein: CASSYWVGSYEQYF; CDR3 DNA: TGTGCCAGCAGTTACTGGGTAGGTTCCTACGAGCAGTACTTC
D gene: TRBD1; J gene: TRBJ1-2; CDR3 length: 17; clone size: -; V gene: TRBV4-3; CDR3 protein: CASSQDSDGQGFYGYTF; CDR3 DNA: TGCGCCAGCAGCCAAGATTCAGACGGACAGGGATTTTATGGCTACACCTTC
D gene: TRBD1; J gene: TRBJ2-6; CDR3 length: 18; clone size: once; V gene: TRBV11-2; CDR3 protein: CASSGQGMRYSGANVLTF; CDR3 DNA: TGTGCCAGCAGCGGACAGGGCATGCGATACTCTGGGGCCAACGTCCTGACTTTC
D gene: -; J gene: TRBJ2-6; CDR3 length: 17; clone size: -; V gene: TRBV18; CDR3 protein: CASSPSLGNSGANVLTF; CDR3 DNA: TGTGCCAGCTCACCATCGTTGGGGAACTCTGGGGCCAACGTCCTGACTTTC
D gene: -; J gene: TRBJ1-6; CDR3 length: 15; clone size: -; V gene: TRBV12-3/TRBV12-4; CDR3 protein: CASSTLAGRDSPLHF; CDR3 DNA: TGTGCCAGCAGTACCTTGGCAGGGAGGGATTCACCCCTCCACTTT
D gene: -; J gene: TRBJ2-5; CDR3 length: 14; clone size: -; V gene: TRBV13; CDR3 protein: CASSGRGYQETQYF; CDR3 DNA: TGTGCCAGCAGCGGCCGGGGGTACCAAGAGACCCAGTACTTC
D gene: TRBD1; J gene: TRBJ2-5; CDR3 length: 16; clone size: -; V gene: TRBV27; CDR3 protein: CASRSYQGQGAGEQYF; CDR3 DNA: TGTGCCAGCAGATCGTACCAGGGACAGGGGGCTGGGGAGCAGTACTTC
D gene: TRBD1; J gene: TRBJ2-7; CDR3 length: 14; clone size: -; V gene: TRBV7-9; CDR3 protein: CASSLGQGAAEQYF; CDR3 DNA: TGTGCCAGCAGCTTGGGACAGGGGGCGGCCGAGCAGTACTTC
D gene: TRBD1; J gene: TRBJ2-1; CDR3 length: 15; clone size: -; V gene: TRBV7-3; CDR3 protein: CASSQSGQGFNEQFF; CDR3 DNA: TGTGCCAGCAGCCAATCGGGACAGGGGTTCAATGAGCAGTTCTTC
D gene: -; J gene: TRBJ2-5; CDR3 length: 13; clone size: -; V gene: TRBV6-5; CDR3 protein: CASSAQDGTTQYF; CDR3 DNA: TGTGCCAGCAGCGCCCAGGATGGGACAACCCAGTACTTC
D gene: -; J gene: TRBJ2-7; CDR3 length: 12; clone size: -; V gene: TRBV2; CDR3 protein: CASSVQKYEQYF; CDR3 DNA: TGTGCCAGCAGCGTACAGAAATACGAGCAGTACTTC
D gene: TRBD1; J gene: TRBJ1-6; CDR3 length: 15; clone size: -; V gene: TRBV7-2; CDR3 protein: CASSPGTEEVSPLHF; CDR3 DNA: TGTGCCAGCAGCCCCGGGACAGAAGAGGTTTCACCCCTCCACTTT
D gene: TRBD2; J gene: TRBJ2-3; CDR3 length: 16; clone size: few; V gene: TRBV6-1; CDR3 protein: CASSPLAGGDTDTQYF; CDR3 DNA: TGTGCCAGCAGTCCGCTAGCGGGGGGGGACACAGATACGCAGTATTTT
D gene: TRBD1; J gene: TRBJ2-1; CDR3 length: 13; clone size: few; V gene: TRBV4-1; CDR3 protein: CASSHRTGGEQFF; CDR3 DNA: TGCGCCAGCAGCCATCGGACAGGGGGTGAGCAGTTCTTC
D gene: -; J gene: TRBJ2-2; CDR3 length: 16; clone size: once; V gene: TRBV6-2/TRBV6-3; CDR3 protein: CATEDQADRPTGELFF; CDR3 DNA: TGTGCCACCGAGGACCAAGCCGACAGACCTACCGGGGAGCTGTTTTTT
D gene: -; J gene: TRBJ2-6; CDR3 length: 13; clone size: many; V gene: TRBV5-1; CDR3 protein: CASSSTGANVLTF; CDR3 DNA: TGCGCCAGCAGCTCTACTGGGGCCAACGTCCTGACTTTC
D gene: -; J gene: TRBJ2-3; CDR3 length: 13; clone size: few; V gene: TRBV20-1; CDR3 protein: CSALPHVTDTQYF; CDR3 DNA: TGCAGTGCCCTTCCCCACGTCACAGATACGCAGTATTTT
D gene: TRBD1; J gene: TRBJ2-6; CDR3 length: 19; clone size: -; V gene: TRBV28; CDR3 protein: CASRADRELNAAGANVLTF; CDR3 DNA: TGTGCCAGCAGGGCCGACAGGGAATTGAATGCGGCTGGGGCCAACGTCCTGACTTTC
D gene: -; J gene: TRBJ2-5; CDR3 length: 13; clone size: -; V gene: TRBV7-3; CDR3 protein: CASSLMNQETQYF; CDR3 DNA: TGTGCCAGCAGCTTAATGAATCAAGAGACCCAGTACTTC
D gene: -; J gene: TRBJ1-2; CDR3 length: 11; clone size: -; V gene: TRBV6-6; CDR3 protein: CATLGGYGYTF; CDR3 DNA: TGTGCCACCCTAGGGGGCTATGGCTACACCTTC
D gene: -; J gene: TRBJ2-5; CDR3 length: 15; clone size: many; V gene: TRBV20-1; CDR3 protein: CSAAPKQGRWETQYF; CDR3 DNA: TGCAGTGCCGCTCCTAAACAGGGAAGATGGGAGACCCAGTACTTC
D gene: -; J gene: TRBJ2-5; CDR3 length: 14; clone size: -; V gene: TRBV15; CDR3 protein: CATSRDRFKETQYF; CDR3 DNA: TGTGCCACCAGCAGAGATAGGTTCAAAGAGACCCAGTACTTC
D gene: -; J gene: TRBJ2-7; CDR3 length: 13; clone size: -; V gene: TRBV7-2; CDR3 protein: CASSPWDSGERYF; CDR3 DNA: TGTGCCAGCAGCCCCTGGGACTCCGGCGAGCGGTACTTC
D gene: -; J gene: TRBJ2-7; CDR3 length: 14; clone size: -; V gene: TRBV9; CDR3 protein: CASSPGGYVGEQYF; CDR3 DNA: TGTGCCAGCAGCCCTGGAGGGTATGTGGGCGAGCAGTACTTC
D gene: -; J gene: TRBJ2-1; CDR3 length: 16; clone size: few; V gene: TRBV19; CDR3 protein: CASSIRFLARGNEQFF; CDR3 DNA: TGTGCCAGTAGTATTCGTTTTCTAGCACGGGGGAATGAGCAGTTCTTC
D gene: -; J gene: TRBJ2-7; CDR3 length: 13; clone size: -; V gene: TRBV20-1; CDR3 protein: CSAIRTENYEQYF; CDR3 DNA: TGCAGTGCCATCCGGACTGAAAACTACGAGCAGTACTTC
D gene: -; J gene: TRBJ1-4; CDR3 length: 16; clone size: -; V gene: TRBV7-8; CDR3 protein: CASSSYLGQDNEKLFF; CDR3 DNA: TGTGCCAGCAGCTCCTACCTAGGCCAGGATAATGAAAAACTGTTTTTT
D gene: TRBD1; J gene: TRBJ2-4; CDR3 length: 13; clone size: -; V gene: TRBV3-1; CDR3 protein: CASSRDRDVIQYF; CDR3 DNA: TGTGCCAGCAGCCGGGACAGGGATGTCATTCAGTACTTC
D gene: TRBD1; J gene: TRBJ1-5; CDR3 length: 16; clone size: -; V gene: TRBV10-2; CDR3 protein: CASSRGQGASNQPQHF; CDR3 DNA: TGCGCCAGCAGTCGGGGACAGGGGGCGAGCAATCAGCCCCAGCATTTT
D gene: TRBD2; J gene: TRBJ2-3; CDR3 length: 19; clone size: few; V gene: TRBV13; CDR3 protein: CASSPRERGPPPRADTQYF; CDR3 DNA: TGTGCCAGCAGCCCCCGGGAGCGGGGGCCGCCACCCCGAGCAGATACGCAGTATTTT
D gene: TRBD2; J gene: TRBJ2-3; CDR3 length: 15; clone size: few; V gene: TRBV20-1; CDR3 protein: CSALPGTRDPDTQYF; CDR3 DNA: TGCAGTGCCTTACCCGGGACTAGAGACCCAGATACGCAGTATTTT
D gene: -; J gene: TRBJ1-2; CDR3 length: 18; clone size: -; V gene: TRBV3-1; CDR3 protein: CASSQDGGGGAVDYGYTF; CDR3 DNA: TGTGCCAGCAGCCAAGATGGGGGCGGGGGGGCGGTCGACTATGGCTACACCTTC
D gene: TRBD1; J gene: TRBJ2-3; CDR3 length: 14; clone size: -; V gene: TRBV28; CDR3 protein: CASSHTGGTDTQYF; CDR3 DNA: TGTGCCAGCAGTCACACAGGGGGCACAGATACGCAGTATTTT
D gene: TRBD2; J gene: TRBJ2-5; CDR3 length: 12; clone size: -; V gene: TRBV7-8; CDR3 protein: CASSDTSVEQYF; CDR3 DNA: TGTGCCAGCAGCGACACTAGCGTTGAGCAGTACTTC
D gene: TRBD1; J gene: TRBJ2-1; CDR3 length: 16; clone size: few; V gene: TRBV15; CDR3 protein: CATSRSTGDSYNEQFF; CDR3 DNA: TGTGCCACCAGCAGATCAACAGGGGACTCCTACAATGAGCAGTTCTTC
D gene: TRBD1; J gene: TRBJ1-6; CDR3 length: 18; clone size: few; V gene: TRBV5-1; CDR3 protein: CASSLGAWTGGSSSPLHF; CDR3 DNA: TGCGCCAGCAGCTTGGGGGCCTGGACAGGAGGGTCGAGTTCACCCCTCCACTTT
D gene: -; J gene: TRBJ2-1; CDR3 length: 17; clone size: -; V gene: TRBV7-2; CDR3 protein: CASSQAGAGPNRRGQFF; CDR3 DNA: TGTGCCAGCAGCCAAGCTGGCGCGGGGCCCAACAGGCGAGGGCAGTTCTTC
D gene: TRBD1; J gene: TRBJ2-3; CDR3 length: 14; clone size: -; V gene: TRBV29-1; CDR3 protein: CSVGTGARGDTQYF; CDR3 DNA: TGCAGCGTTGGGACAGGGGCAAGGGGAGATACGCAGTATTTT
D gene: TRBD1; J gene: TRBJ1-4; CDR3 length: 15; clone size: -; V gene: TRBV27; CDR3 protein: CASSLSTGFNEKLFF; CDR3 DNA: TGTGCCAGCAGTTTATCGACAGGGTTCAATGAAAAACTGTTTTTT